What follows are 6 T cell receptor beta chains derived from one specimen sequenced in a study of blood T cell dynamics during melanoma immunotherapy. Noted time point: week 3, after first cycle of checkpoint inhibitor. Repertoires were generated with immunoSEQ multiplex PCR, while TCRdb's copy carries only in-frame clones and drops some. The sample includes under 9,500 clones, approximately 85% of them seen just once. The source was blood, collected from a patient treated with checkpoint blockade. Receptors were obtained from a human donor with melanoma.

The chain has TRBV4-2 and TRBJ1-6; TRBD1 agrees at 7 bases. The V gene's germline CDR1 is LGHNA and CDR2 YNFKEQ. The CDR3 runs to 18 residues. V lost 2 bases, J lost 8 bases, and 15 bases stayed unmatched. In DNA, the CDR3 is TGTGCCAGCAGCCAACAACCGCTCGCAGGGGGATCTTATTCACCCCTCCACTTT. This sequence encodes CASSQQPLAGGSYSPLHF.

The rearrangement uses TRBV4-1 and TRBJ2-7; 8 bases fit TRBD1. Germline loops: CDR1 MGHRA, CDR2 YSYEKL. Unmatched junction bases numbered 7, after V lost 1 base and J lost 2 bases. The CDR3 consists of 16 residues. CDR3: CASSQAAGGPAYEQYF. Written as DNA, the CDR3 is TGCGCCAGCAGCCAAGCCGCAGGGGGCCCGGCCTACGAGCAGTACTTC.

This clone has only one observation. J is TRBJ2-7 and V is TRBV15; D may be TRBD1 (6 bases). V was cut by 3 bases and J by 7 bases, with 16 bases left in between. The CDR3 consists of 14 residues. Germline CDR1 LNHNV, CDR2 YYDKDF (reference sequence). The CDR3 sequence is CATSREDSAVEQYF. CDR3 bases: TGTGCCACCAGCAGGGAGGACAGTGCAGTGGAGCAGTACTTC.

The chain combines TRBV7-3 with TRBJ1-2; D unclear. V gave up 1 base and J gave up 14 bases, with 17 bases separating them. The CDR3 has 13 amino acids. CDR1 and CDR2 from the germline V gene are SGHTA and FQGTGA. The CDR3, as DNA: TGTGCCAGCAGCTTAATGGAGGGCGGGGTGAGGACCTTC. This sequence encodes CASSLMEGGVRTF.

The chain is built from TRBV11-2 and TRBJ2-7; D uncertain. This CDR3 has 13 residues. Trimming took 8 bases from V and 3 from J, leaving 14 bases between them. The germline CDR1 and CDR2 sequences are SGHAT and FQNNGV. This CDR3 is CASASQLYYEQYF. CDR3 nucleotides: TGTGCCAGCGCTTCTCAGCTATACTACGAGCAGTACTTC. Drawing the rest from reference TRBV11-2 and TRBJ2-7, the complete variable domain is EAGVAQSPRYKIIEKRQSVAFWCNPISGHATLYWYQQILGQGPKLLIQFQNNGVVDDSQLPKDRFSAERLKGVDSTLKIQPAKLEDSAVYLCASASQLYYEQYFGPGTRLTVT.

The rearrangement joins TRBV5-4 to TRBJ1-2; TRBD1 might be the D (5 bases). V lost 0 bases, J lost 4 bases, and 7 bases lay in between. This CDR3 comprises 13 residues. The germline CDR1 and CDR2 sequences are SGHNT and YYREEE (reference sequence). For the CDR3, the DNA is TGTGCCAGCAGCTTGGAAGGGGCCTATGGCTACACCTTC. It encodes CASSLEGAYGYTF.